The 2 T cell receptor beta chains below were found in one sample sequenced in a study of early T cells in non-severe SARS-CoV-2 infection. One entry per CDR3 protein results from TCRdb running MiXCR on the 5' RACE reads. This table has 40,000 to 50,000 distinct CDR3 sequences, around a tenth appearing once. The sample taken for sequencing was whole blood. The receptors stem from an adult who was a healthcare worker with PCR-confirmed SARS-CoV-2 infection or an uninfected control (not recorded which).

V usage is TRBV28 and J usage is TRBJ1-6, with D perhaps TRBD1 (6 bases). The V gene lost 3 bases and the J gene lost 6 bases, with 12 bases spanning the gap. Germline loops: CDR1 MDHEN, CDR2 SYDVKM. The CDR3 consists of 15 residues. The CDR3 protein is CASSFRGGANSPLHF. The CDR3 coding sequence is TGTGCCAGCAGTTTCAGAGGGGGGGCTAATTCACCCCTCCACTTT.

This clonotype was seen repeatedly, ten times or more. V is TRBV4-1 and J is TRBJ2-2, with D possibly called TRBD1 or TRBD2 (5 bases each). V was trimmed by 4 bases and J by 6 bases, leaving 21 bases between them. CDR1 is MGHRA and CDR2 is YSYEKL in the germline V gene. The CDR3 spans 17 residues. The CDR3 bases are TGCGCCAGCAGCCTGCAAACCGGGGCTAGTGGGGCCGGGGAGCTGTTTTTT. Its translation: CASSLQTGASGAGELFF.